The rows below give T cell receptor beta chains drawn from one sample of a study of beta chain features in type 1 diabetes. Assay: immunoSEQ multiplex PCR; the TCRdb copy retains only in-frame clones and omits some. In the table there are 130,000 or so clones, around a tenth of which are singletons. Sequencing was performed on central memory CD4+ T cells from blood. The receptors here all came from a man between 18 and 29 years old in good health. The conserved cysteine and the conserved F or W are not part of the CDR3 here. The order of the fields is V gene, J gene, CDR3 protein.

TRBV4-3	TRBJ1-4	ASSQDQGAANEKLF
TRBV14	TRBJ1-2	ASSRFVRGEGYT
TRBV11-2	TRBJ2-7	ASSPTRGTYEQY
TRBV6-5	TRBJ1-2	ASTSSRGNYGYT
TRBV6-1	TRBJ1-5	ASSPDRVDNQPQH
TRBV30	TRBJ1-4	AWSVGGAVNEKLF
TRBV5-5	TRBJ2-7	ASSRNGGAYEQY
TRBV4-2	TRBJ2-2	ASSLLMVAGNTGELF
TRBV9	TRBJ1-1	ASSVDGNTEAF
TRBV7-2	TRBJ2-3	ASSLARPGTDTQY
TRBV9	TRBJ1-5	ASSAGADQPQH
TRBV4-3	TRBJ2-1	ASSQDGTSGWEYNEQF